The rows below give T cell receptor beta chains drawn from one sample of a study of shared clonotypes between healthy human individuals. The data were produced by immunoSEQ multiplex PCR, yet TCRdb's version contains in-frame clones alone and is incomplete. Of approximately 2.5 million clones listed, approximately 94% are singletons. The sequenced material came from naive CD4+ T cells sorted from blood. Receptor source: a man between 18 and 35 years old in good health. The CDR3 runs from the conserved cysteine through the conserved F or W.

v_gene,j_gene,CDR3aa
TRBV7-2,TRBJ2-1,CASSLDDDNEQFF
TRBV6-4,TRBJ2-7,CATFDRGGAEQYF
TRBV18,TRBJ1-6,CASSPGTGSLSPLHF
TRBV27,TRBJ1-4,CASAGTPGEKLFF
TRBV9,TRBJ1-4,CASSPATFNEKLFF
TRBV2,TRBJ1-3,CASSWTGGSGNTIYF
TRBV5-1,TRBJ2-3,CASSGADTQYF
TRBV5-1,TRBJ2-7,CASSLGAVDEQYF
TRBV27,TRBJ1-2,CASSPNPQLYGYTF
TRBV5-6,TRBJ2-7,CASSPWSLAGEQYF
TRBV11-3,TRBJ2-7,CASSLGGGGSSYEQYF
TRBV25-1,TRBJ1-1,CASSESRGEAFF
TRBV5-1,TRBJ2-5,CASSPALGGRKTQYF
TRBV6-6,TRBJ1-5,CASSYPGGGNQPQHF
TRBV5-1,TRBJ1-1,CASSRDIMNTEAFF
TRBV7-2,TRBJ1-4,CASSLQGSKEKLFF
TRBV2,TRBJ1-4,CASTYQQGIAEKLFF
TRBV30,TRBJ1-2,CAWNLEGRYGYTF
TRBV7-8,TRBJ2-7,CASSLDRWTSGDYEQYF
TRBV25-1,TRBJ2-1,CASSVSGEQFF
TRBV21-1,TRBJ2-7,CASSKASGGTPTYEQYF
TRBV15,TRBJ1-3,CATSRDRGGNTIYF
TRBV27,TRBJ2-1,CASSRDRDSSYNEQFF
TRBV30,TRBJ2-2,CAWSAGFNTGELFF
TRBV7-9,TRBJ2-4,CASSFSQAVAKNIQYF
TRBV18,TRBJ1-2,CASSPIWTGTGSNYGYTF
TRBV6-5,TRBJ2-5,CASSRLETQYF
TRBV5-6,TRBJ2-5,CASSLRRNRGFGETQYF
TRBV7-8,TRBJ1-5,CASSLDWQGPNQPQHF
TRBV7-2,TRBJ2-3,CASSLGVAGLTDTQYF
TRBV19,TRBJ2-7,CASSIGQTAPYEQYF
TRBV6-5,TRBJ1-1,CASSQGPAEAFF
TRBV25-1,TRBJ2-3,CASSAQGTLGTDTQYF
TRBV5-6,TRBJ2-7,CASSLRSSGRVSYEQYF
TRBV7-3,TRBJ2-7,CASSSGQGKANEQYF
TRBV11-2,TRBJ2-2,CASSLVTGKWGTGELFF
TRBV18,TRBJ1-1,CASSQGERVMNTEAFF
TRBV7-6,TRBJ2-7,CASSLDASGSYEQYF
TRBV30,TRBJ2-3,CAWSVQGAQTDTQYF
TRBV5-8,TRBJ2-2,CASSVGTSAHTGELFF
TRBV4-1,TRBJ1-1,CASSQMTVNTEAFF
TRBV20-1,TRBJ2-7,CRTDPEQYF
TRBV19,TRBJ2-3,CASSIDILGSTDTQYF
TRBV6-5,TRBJ2-7,CASSYFSGQATYEQYF